These T cell receptor beta chains were read from a single sample in a study of blood T cell repertoires in COVID-19. Sequenced by immunoSEQ multiplex PCR; TCRdb stores in-frame clones only, minus some. There are hundreds of thousands of clones in the sample; 90% occur only once, and around 1.7% lies in the top ten. Sequencing was done on a sample of PBMCs or T cells enriched from blood (not recorded which). The receptors come from a woman aged 18-29 years with acute COVID-19. Each CDR3 is given with its conserved first and last residue. Each record gives: D gene, clone size, J gene, V gene, CDR3 DNA, CDR3 protein. D genes are given only for firm matches. Clone size, where shown, is once, few, many, or a class for clones that have expanded.

>TRBD2|once|TRBJ2-1|TRBV27
TGTGCCAGCAGGCAGCTAGCGGGAGGGAATGAGCAGTTCTTC
CASRQLAGGNEQFF
>TRBD2|few|TRBJ2-7|TRBV6-2/TRBV6-3
TGTGCCAGCAGCCCTAAGGTTCCCCTTAGCGGGAGTCGGGACGAGCAGTACTTC
CASSPKVPLSGSRDEQYF
>-|-|TRBJ2-1|TRBV5-1
TGCGCCAGCAGCTTTACTAGTCGTAGCGATGAGCAGTTCTTC
CASSFTSRSDEQFF
>TRBD1|-|TRBJ1-6|TRBV30
TGTGCCTGGAGGAGGGCGACAGGGGCCCATTCACCCCTCCACTTT
CAWRRATGAHSPLHF
>-|many|TRBJ1-1|TRBV18
TGTGCCAGCTCACCAAGAGGAGGGAACACTGAAGCTTTCTTT
CASSPRGGNTEAFF
>-|-|TRBJ1-1|TRBV19
TGTGCCAGTAGCTTGAACTCGAACACTGAAGCTTTCTTT
CASSLNSNTEAFF
>-|-|TRBJ1-1|TRBV7-9
TGTGCCAGCAAAGAACAGGTGTACACTGAAGCTTTCTTT
CASKEQVYTEAFF
>-|-|TRBJ1-6|TRBV4-2
TGTGCCAGCAGCCAAACCCCGGACAGTAATTCACCCCTCCACTTT
CASSQTPDSNSPLHF
>-|-|TRBJ1-5|TRBV23-1
TGCGCCAGCAGTCATTGGAGTAGCAATCAGCCCCAGCATTTT
CASSHWSSNQPQHF
>TRBD2|-|TRBJ2-5|TRBV28
TGTGCCAGCAGTTTAATTGGTTCGGGAGGGTTGCAAGAGACCCAGTACTTC
CASSLIGSGGLQETQYF